What follows describes a single TCR beta chain. These data come from a study of CDR3 diversity in severe acne. Each CDR3 protein is one row after TCRdb ran MiXCR on the PCR reads. The sample contains fewer than 90,000 distinct CDR3 sequences, 45% to 50% of which appear only once. V was shortened by 6 bases and J by 4 bases, with 12 bases between the two germline ends. CDR1 and CDR2 (germline): SQVTM, ANQGSEA. The CDR3 is made up of 12 amino acids. Input material: blood. This chain links TRBV29-1 with TRBJ1-2; D unresolved. This TCR came from a male donor with severe acne vulgaris. The CDR3 sequence is CSVIDGSYGYTF. The DNA of the CDR3 is TGCAGCGTAATAGACGGGAGCTATGGCTACACCTTC.